Given below is one T cell receptor (beta chain) in context. CDR1 and CDR2 (germline): SGHNT, YYREEE (reference sequence). The CDR3 has 12 residues. V dropped 9 bases and J dropped 4; count of bases not matched to a gene: 3. In the authors' methods: The assay estimated nucleated cells by amplifying reference gene primers. TCRdb keeps only in-frame clones here, not all; method: immunoSEQ multiplex PCR. V and J calls and clone size are as listed in that table; D and trimming were resolved from the DNA. This table holds around 280,000 clones, about nine tenths found once. The sample originates from a study of blood T cell repertoires in COVID-19. Study information: Spain, Italy and the United States supplied samples that represented acute and convalescent COVID-19.

The sample comprised peripheral blood. This receptor was identified in a woman between 50 and 59 years old who had recovered from COVID-19. This chain connects TRBV5-4 to TRBJ2-2; 7 bases line up with TRBD1. CDR3 in amino acids: CATRGSTGELFF. CDR3 DNA sequence: TGTGCCACCAGGGGGAGCACCGGGGAGCTGTTTTTT. Looking up the rest from reference TRBV5-4 and TRBJ2-2 gives the full variable domain: ETGVTQSPTHLIKTRGQQVTLRCSSQSGHNTVSWYQQALGQGPQFIFQYYREEENGRGNFPPRFSGLQFPNYSSELNVNALELDDSALYLCATRGSTGELFFGEGSRLTVL.